A single sample gave rise to the 9 T cell receptor beta chains below, sequenced in a study of Ad26.COV2.S vaccination and SARS-CoV-2 variants. Only in-frame clones appear in the TCRdb table, and some are missing; sequencing was by immunoSEQ multiplex PCR. The top ten clones hold about 3.6% of a sample with about 420,000 clones, over 75% of them seen once. As to treatment: roughly 18 received Ad26.COV2.S at low or high dose, single or two shots; several received placebo; per-sample allocation not given. Sampling was performed 63 days after the first vaccine or placebo injection. The specimen was peripheral blood, collected in a trial of Ad26.COV2.S vaccine versus placebo. Every receptor here comes from a person aged 18 to 65 who received the Ad26.COV2.S COVID-19 vaccine or a placebo.

The chain couples TRBV7-9 to TRBJ2-5, with D unclear. CDR1 and CDR2 (germline): SEHNR, FQNEAQ (reference sequence). The CDR3 length is 10 residues. Deletions cut 5 bases from V and 7 bases from J, with 5 bases between. CDR3 sequence: CASSEGTQYF. The DNA of the CDR3 is TGTGCCAGCAGCGAAGGGACCCAGTACTTC.

The rearrangement joins TRBV5-6 to TRBJ2-1; perhaps D is TRBD1 or TRBD2 (6 bases each). This CDR3 contains 14 residues. In germline, CDR1 is SGHDT, CDR2 YYEEEE. The ends were cut back, 4 bases at V and 9 bases at J, with 17 bases in the middle. The CDR3 DNA reads TGTGCCAGCAGCGGGGGGCTCCGGGTGGGTGAGCAGTTCTTC. It translates to CASSGGLRVGEQFF. The whole variable domain, remainder taken from reference TRBV5-6 and TRBJ2-1, is DAGVTQSPTHLIKTRGQQVTLRCSPKSGHDTVSWYQQALGQGPQFIFQYYEEEERQRGNFPDRFSGHQFPNYSSELNVNALLLGDSALYLCASSGGLRVGEQFFGPGTRLTVL.

The chain is built from TRBV5-1 and TRBJ2-3; 9 bases align to TRBD1. The CDR3 consists of 15 residues. J lost 3 bases, V lost 4 bases, and 6 bases had no gene match. Germline V CDR1 and CDR2: SGHRS, YFSETQ. CDR3 sequence: CASSIGQGMTDTQYF. In nucleotides, the CDR3 is TGCGCCAGCAGCATTGGACAGGGGATGACAGATACGCAGTATTTT.

This chain uses TRBV15 with TRBJ1-2; D not certain. Germline CDR1 LNHNV, CDR2 YYDKDF (reference sequence). The CDR3 has 14 residues. Deletions cut 0 bases from V and 3 bases from J, with 8 bases between. The CDR3 region is CATSRDSTYYGYTF. The CDR3 nucleotides are TGTGCCACCAGCAGAGATAGTACGTACTATGGCTACACCTTC.

This clone was detected ten times or more. The CDR3 bases are TGTGCCAGCAGTGACCGACCCGAAGATACGCAGTATTTT. Translating it yields CASSDRPEDTQYF. V is TRBV6-4 and J is TRBJ2-3; D remains unclear. V lost 2 bases and J 5 bases, leaving 8 bases between the germline ends. CDR3 length equals 13 residues. Germline V gene lookup returns CDR1 MRHNA and CDR2 SNTAGT.

V gene TRBV4-1 combines with J gene TRBJ2-1, with 12 bases aligning to TRBD1. Trimming cost V 1 base and J 12 bases; bases outside gene matches: 7. The germline gives CDR1 MGHRA, CDR2 YSYEKL. There are 15 residues in the CDR3. The chain's CDR3 is CASSQGDRGRLRQFF. Written as DNA, the CDR3 is TGCGCCAGCAGCCAAGGGGACAGGGGGCGCCTCAGGCAGTTCTTC.

The chain links TRBV24-1 to TRBJ2-3; 12 positions agree with TRBD2. CDR1 is KGHDR, CDR2 SFDVKD, per germline. The CDR3 is made up of 19 amino acids. The V segment lost 3 bases and the J segment 0 bases; nucleotides outside the gene matches: 9. The CDR3 coding sequence is TGTGCCACCAGTGATCCCGCAGGACTAGCGGGGAGAAGCACAGATACGCAGTATTTT. It yields the protein CATSDPAGLAGRSTDTQYF.

This clone was seen just once. This sequence joins TRBV4-2 and TRBJ2-5; D gene ambiguous. V lost 2 bases to trimming and J lost 0 bases, with 4 bases between them. The CDR3 runs 13 residues. CDR1 is LGHNA and CDR2 is YNFKEQ in the germline V gene. This CDR3 is CASSQTYQETQYF. CDR3 DNA: TGTGCCAGCAGCCAAACGTACCAAGAGACCCAGTACTTC.

This chain joins TRBV14 and TRBJ1-1; 8 bases fit TRBD1. Trimming at V came to 3 bases and at J to 6 bases, leaving 6 bases not matched to a gene. In germline, CDR1 is SGHDN, CDR2 FVKESK. The CDR3 length is 14 residues. The CDR3 region is CASSHGQGIAEAFF. CDR3 in DNA: TGTGCCAGCAGCCACGGACAGGGTATCGCTGAAGCTTTCTTT.